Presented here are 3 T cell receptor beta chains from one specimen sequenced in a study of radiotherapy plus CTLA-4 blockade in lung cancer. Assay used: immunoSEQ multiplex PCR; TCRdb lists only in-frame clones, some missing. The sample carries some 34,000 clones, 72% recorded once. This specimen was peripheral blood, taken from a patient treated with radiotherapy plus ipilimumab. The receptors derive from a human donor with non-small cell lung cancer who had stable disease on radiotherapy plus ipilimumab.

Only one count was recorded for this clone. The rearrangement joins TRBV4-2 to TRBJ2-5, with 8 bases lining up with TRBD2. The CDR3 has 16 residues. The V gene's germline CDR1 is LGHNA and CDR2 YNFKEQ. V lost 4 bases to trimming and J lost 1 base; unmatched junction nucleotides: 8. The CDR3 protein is CASSLAGGKTQETQYF. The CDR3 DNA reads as TGTGCCAGCAGCCTGGCGGGGGGCAAAACCCAAGAGACCCAGTACTTC.

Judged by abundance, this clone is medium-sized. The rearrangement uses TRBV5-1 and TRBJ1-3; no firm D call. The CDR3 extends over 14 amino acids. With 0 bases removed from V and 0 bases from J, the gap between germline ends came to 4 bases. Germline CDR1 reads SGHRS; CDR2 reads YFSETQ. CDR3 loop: CASSLDGSGNTIYF. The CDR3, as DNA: TGCGCCAGCAGCTTGGACGGCTCTGGAAACACCATATATTTT.

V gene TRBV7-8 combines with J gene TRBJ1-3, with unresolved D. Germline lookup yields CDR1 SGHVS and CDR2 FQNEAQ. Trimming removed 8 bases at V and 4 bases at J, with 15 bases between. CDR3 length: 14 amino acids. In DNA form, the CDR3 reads TGTGCCAGCTCGCGGGTTATGGGAGGAAACACCATATATTTT. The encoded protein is CASSRVMGGNTIYF.